Ten or more counts support the clone carrying this T cell receptor beta chain. Its specificity is unknown. A J-beta primer mix and a sample-barcoded 5' primer were used in a second PCR of roughly 7 to 12 cycles. TCRdb reprocessed the 5' RACE reads with MiXCR, giving one entry per CDR3 protein. The sample contains hundreds of thousands of distinct CDR3 sequences, about 30% of which appear only once. The germline V and J ends were trimmed by 6 bases and 5 bases, with 13 bases remaining between them. The CDR3 runs 13 residues. Germline lookup yields CDR1 MDHEN and CDR2 SYDVKM. The sample is drawn from a study of blood T cells in healthy people across ages. Study outcomes and limitations: Because donor CMV status was unknown, expanded clonotype changes were possibly confounded.

Each sample had at least 6 million PBMCs isolated. The chain recombines TRBV28 with TRBJ2-5, with D hard to call. This sequence originates from a woman of 80 years or more in good health. What was sequenced was blood. CDR3 coding DNA: TGTGCCAGCAGAGGCCGTAACTGGGAGACCCAGTACTTC. Amino acid sequence: CASRGRNWETQYF.